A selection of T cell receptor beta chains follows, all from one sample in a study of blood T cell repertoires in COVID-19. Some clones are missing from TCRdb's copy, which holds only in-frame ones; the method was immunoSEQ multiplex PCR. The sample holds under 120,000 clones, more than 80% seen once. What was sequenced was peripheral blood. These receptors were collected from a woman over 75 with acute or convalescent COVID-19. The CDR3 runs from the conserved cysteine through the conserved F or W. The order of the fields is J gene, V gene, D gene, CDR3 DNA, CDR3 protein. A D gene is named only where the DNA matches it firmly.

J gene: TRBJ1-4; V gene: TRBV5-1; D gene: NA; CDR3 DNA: TGCGCCAGCAGCTTGGACGGTTTAAGTGAAAAACTGTTTTTT; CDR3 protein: CASSLDGLSEKLFF
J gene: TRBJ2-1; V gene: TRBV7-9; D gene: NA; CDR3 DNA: TGTGCCAGCAGCTTAGGCCGGGGAGGAGGGTACAATGAGCAGTTCTTC; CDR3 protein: CASSLGRGGGYNEQFF
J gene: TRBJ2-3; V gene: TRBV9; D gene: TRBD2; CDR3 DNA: TGTGCCAGCAGCAGGGGACTAGCGGGGGGCATCGATACGCAGTATTTT; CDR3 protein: CASSRGLAGGIDTQYF
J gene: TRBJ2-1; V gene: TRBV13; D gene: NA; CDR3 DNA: TGTGCCAGCAGCTCTAGCGAGCGTGAGCAGTTCTTC; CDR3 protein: CASSSSEREQFF
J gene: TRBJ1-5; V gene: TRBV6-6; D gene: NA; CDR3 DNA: TGTGCCAGCAGTTACGGAGGGGGCAATCAGCCCCAGCATTTT; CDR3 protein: CASSYGGGNQPQHF
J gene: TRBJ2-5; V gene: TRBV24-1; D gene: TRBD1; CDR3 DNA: TGTGCCACCAGTGATTTGGGACAGGGGAAAGAGACCCAGTACTTC; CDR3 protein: CATSDLGQGKETQYF
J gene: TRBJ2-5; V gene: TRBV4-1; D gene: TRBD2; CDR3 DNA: TGCGCCAGCAGCCAAGTTGCGGGGGGCGCTTGGGAGACCCAGTACTTC; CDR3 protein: CASSQVAGGAWETQYF
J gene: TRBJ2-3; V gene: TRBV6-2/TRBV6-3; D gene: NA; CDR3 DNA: TGTGCCAGCAGTTACACAGGGCTCGCTAGCACAGATACGCAGTATTTT; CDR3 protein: CASSYTGLASTDTQYF
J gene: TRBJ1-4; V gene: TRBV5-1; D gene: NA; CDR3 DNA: TGCGCCAGCAGCCCAAGGACTCCAACTAATGAAAAACTGTTTTTT; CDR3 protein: CASSPRTPTNEKLFF
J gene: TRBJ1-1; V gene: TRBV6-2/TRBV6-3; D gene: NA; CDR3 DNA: TGTGCCAGCAGCTCCCAGGTAGGCACTGAAGCTTTCTTT; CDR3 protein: CASSSQVGTEAFF